This TCR beta chain appears in the sequencing data of a study of T cells after yellow fever vaccination. Via MiXCR, TCRdb re-called the 5' RACE reads, giving one row per CDR3 protein. The sample shows approximately 70,000 distinct CDR3 sequences, under 8% of them seen only once. The CDR3 consists of 14 residues. The V end was cut by 2 bases, the J end by 0 bases, with 7 bases between. Germline CDR1 reads SGDLS; CDR2 reads YYNGEE. This clonotype was recorded at least ten times. Sequences were derived from CD8+ T cells sorted from PBMCs, sampled 35 to 50 days after the first yellow fever vaccination. The clonotype comes from a man aged 18 to 35 who received the YFV17D yellow fever vaccine. The chain is built from TRBV9 and TRBJ2-3, with D maybe TRBD2 (5 bases). The CDR3 sequence is CASSVRVSTDTQYF. The CDR3, as DNA: TGTGCCAGCAGCGTGAGGGTTAGCACAGATACGCAGTATTTT.